This T cell receptor (beta chain) was observed in a study of control samples from healthy donors and cancer patients. The repertoire was sequenced with immunoSEQ multiplex PCR; TCRdb's copy has only in-frame clones and lacks some. The sample has approximately 52,000 clones; around 95% are singletons. From germline, CDR1 is SGHNT and CDR2 YYREEE (reference sequence). The CDR3 runs 15 residues. V dropped 2 bases and J dropped 4; count of bases not matched to a gene: 5. This chain links TRBV5-4 with TRBJ2-1, with 8 bases lining up with TRBD2. The TCR comes from a woman between 18 and 29 years old in good health. Sequencing input: blood. In DNA, the CDR3 is TGTGCCAGCAGCTTTCCGGGACTAGTATACAATGAGCAGTTCTTC. Amino acid sequence: CASSFPGLVYNEQFF.